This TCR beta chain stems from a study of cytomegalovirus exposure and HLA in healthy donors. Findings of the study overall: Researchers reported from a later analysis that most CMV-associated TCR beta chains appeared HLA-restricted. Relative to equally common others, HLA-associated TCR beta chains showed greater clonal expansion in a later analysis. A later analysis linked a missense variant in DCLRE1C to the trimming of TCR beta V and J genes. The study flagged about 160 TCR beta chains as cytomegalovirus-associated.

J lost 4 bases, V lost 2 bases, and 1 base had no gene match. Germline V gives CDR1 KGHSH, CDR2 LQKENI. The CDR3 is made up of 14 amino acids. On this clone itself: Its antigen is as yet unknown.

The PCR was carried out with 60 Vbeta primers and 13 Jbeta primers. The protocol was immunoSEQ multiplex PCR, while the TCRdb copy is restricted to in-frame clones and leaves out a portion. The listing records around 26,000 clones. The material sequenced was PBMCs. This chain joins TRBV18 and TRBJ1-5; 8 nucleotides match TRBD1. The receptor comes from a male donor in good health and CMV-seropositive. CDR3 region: CASSPGQGNQPQHF. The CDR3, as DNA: TGTGCCAGCTCACCAGGACAGGGTAATCAGCCCCAGCATTTT. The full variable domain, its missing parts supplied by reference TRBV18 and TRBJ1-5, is NAGVMQNPRHLVRRRGQEARLRCSPMKGHSHVYWYRQLPEEGLKFMVYLQKENIIDESGMPKERFSAEFPKEGPSILRIQQVVRGDSAAYFCASSPGQGNQPQHFGDGTRLSIL.